The TCR beta chain described here comes from a study of beta chain features in type 1 diabetes. Points from the study as a whole: Patients showed naive, central memory and Treg TCRB repertoires that appeared more similar than those of healthy donors.

Germline V gene lookup returns CDR1 LNHDA and CDR2 SQIVND (reference sequence). There are 15 residues in the CDR3. Trimming removed 5 bases from V and 0 bases from J, with 13 bases in between. Reverse transcribing all isolated RNA meant expressed TCRB transcripts were sequenced. Sequencing was performed with immunoSEQ multiplex PCR; in TCRdb, only in-frame clones are kept and a portion is missing. The table records hundreds of thousands of clones, 15% to 19% of them present only once. Comment on this clone: Its antigen is unidentified.

One heparinised draw of blood, averaging about 110 mL, came from each donor. The chain uses TRBV19 and TRBJ1-1, with a weak D call TRBD1 (5 bases). Source material: naive CD4+ T cells from blood. The clonotype originates from a man aged 18 to 30 in good health. Here the CDR3 DNA reads TGTGCCAGTAGTTCCCCCGGGGCTTTGAACACTGAAGCTTTCTTT. Protein: CASSSPGALNTEAFF.